One sample yielded the 16 T cell receptor beta chains listed below, sequenced in a study of blood T cell repertoires in COVID-19. Here immunoSEQ multiplex PCR was the method, and the copy in TCRdb shows in-frame clones only, minus some. The data show around 330,000 clones, with 89% seen just once and approximately 4.7% held by the top ten. Source material: PBMCs or T cells enriched from blood (not recorded which). The receptors come from a man aged 55 to 70 who had recovered from COVID-19.

The genes are TRBV6-5 and TRBJ1-3, with TRBD1 matching 9 bases. Trimming cost V 6 bases and J 0 bases; bases outside gene matches: 3. The CDR3 loop spans 15 amino acids. Per germline, CDR1 MNHEY and CDR2 SVGAGI. The CDR3 sequence: CASSTGGASGNTIYF. Written as DNA, the CDR3 is TGTGCCAGCAGCACAGGGGGCGCCTCTGGAAACACCATATATTTT.

The CDR3: CASSETVSNQPQHF. The CDR3 DNA is TGTGCCAGCTCCGAGACAGTTAGCAATCAGCCCCAGCATTTT. The chain uses TRBV18 and TRBJ1-5; weak D call: TRBD1 (5 bases). Germline V gene data show CDR1 as KGHSH and CDR2 as LQKENI. This CDR3 is 14 amino acids long. Trimming cost V 6 bases and J 0 bases, with 9 bases left between them. Combining the CDR3 with reference TRBV18 and TRBJ1-5 gives the whole variable domain NAGVMQNPRHLVRRRGQEARLRCSPMKGHSHVYWYRQLPEEGLKFMVYLQKENIIDESGMPKERFSAEFPKEGPSILRIQQVVRGDSAAYFCASSETVSNQPQHFGDGTRLSIL.

This chain links TRBV24-1 with TRBJ2-1; TRBD2 might be the D (5 bases). This CDR3 has 15 residues. Germline loops: CDR1 KGHDR, CDR2 SFDVKD. V was cut by 3 bases and J by 2 bases, with 10 bases left in between. CDR3 sequence reads: CATSDPAGAYNEQFF. The CDR3 coding sequence is TGTGCCACCAGTGATCCTGCCGGGGCCTACAATGAGCAGTTCTTC.

The rearrangement links TRBV7-6 to TRBJ2-3, with 10 bases aligning to TRBD2. Unmatched junction bases numbered 4, after V lost 0 bases and J lost 4 bases. CDR1 SGHVS and CDR2 FNYEAQ come from the germline V gene. This CDR3 is 16 amino acids long. In DNA form, the CDR3 reads TGTGCCAGCAGCTTAGCCCTAGCGGGAGCGGCAGATACGCAGTATTTT. As protein: CASSLALAGAADTQYF.

Concerning this clone itself: An end of the junction does not agree with germline; a read error may underlie this. The chain employs TRBV7-2 and TRBJ2-3; possible D gene TRBD1, 5 bases. The germline V gene has CDR1 SGHTA and CDR2 FQGNSA. The CDR3 covers 11 residues. CDR3 protein: CASSLNRQWDF. In DNA form, the CDR3 reads TGTGCCAGCAGCTTAAATCGACAGTGGGATTTT.

This chain links TRBV6-5 with TRBJ1-5; a possible D gene is TRBD1 (5 bases). The CDR3 runs to 15 residues. Trimming pared 0 bases from V and 3 bases from J, leaving 9 bases between. The V gene's germline CDR1 is MNHEY and CDR2 SVGAGI. The CDR3: CASSYSQATNQPQHF. The CDR3, as DNA: TGTGCCAGCAGTTACTCACAGGCTACCAATCAGCCCCAGCATTTT.

V gene TRBV7-2 combines with J gene TRBJ2-3; a possible D gene is TRBD2 (5 bases). Germline lookup yields CDR1 SGHTA and CDR2 FQGNSA. The V end was cut by 1 base, the J end by 2 bases, with 10 bases between. The CDR3 is made up of 15 amino acids. The chain's CDR3 is CASSLDSSSTDTQYF. CDR3 bases: TGTGCCAGCAGCTTAGACTCTAGCTCCACAGATACGCAGTATTTT.

This chain links TRBV6-6 with TRBJ1-4, with a tentative D call TRBD1 (6 bases). Germline lookup yields CDR1 MNHNY and CDR2 SVGAGI (reference sequence). V was clipped by 4 bases and J by 4 bases, with 13 bases between them. CDR3 length: 15 residues. CDR3 coding DNA: TGTGCCAGCAGTTCCCTGGGGGCACTTAATGAAAAACTGTTTTTT. Translating it yields CASSSLGALNEKLFF.

As for this clone: Other DNA sequences from this sample encode an identical CDR3 as well. V is TRBV6-5 and J is TRBJ2-7; TRBD2 is a possible D gene (5 bases). Germline-derived CDR1 and CDR2 are MNHEY and SVGAGI. This CDR3 has 14 residues. Trimming took off 2 bases at V and 0 bases at J, with 8 bases between the two ends. CDR3 sequence: CASSYDRGSYEQYF. In nucleotides, the CDR3 is TGTGCCAGCAGTTACGACCGGGGCTCCTACGAGCAGTACTTC.

The rearrangement joins TRBV3-1 (or the pseudogene TRBV3-2) to TRBJ2-7; 11 bases match TRBD2. Germline V CDR1 and CDR2: LGHDT, YNNKEL (reference sequence). V dropped 4 bases and J dropped 9; count of bases not matched to a gene: 11. The CDR3 has 15 residues. The CDR3: CASSPSKLAGVAQYF. In nucleotides, the CDR3 is TGTGCCAGCAGCCCCTCAAAACTAGCGGGAGTCGCGCAGTACTTC.

The genes are TRBV11-3 and TRBJ2-7; D unclear. Germline V gene sequence: CDR1 SGHNT, CDR2 YENEEA. This CDR3 is 14 amino acids long. Between the trimmed V and J ends, which lost 5 bases and 2 bases, there was a span of 13 bases. The CDR3 DNA reads as TGTGCCAGCAGCCTGTCTTCTGAGACCTACGAGCAGTACTTC. Protein sequence: CASSLSSETYEQYF.

The chain has TRBV28 and TRBJ1-2; D remains unclear. V was pared by 6 bases and J by 3 bases, with 17 bases between. The germline V gene has CDR1 MDHEN and CDR2 SYDVKM. The CDR3 consists of 15 residues. The CDR3 coding sequence is TGTGCCAGCAGAACAGTCGGAGGAAAGGACTATGGCTACACCTTC. As protein: CASRTVGGKDYGYTF.

The rearrangement uses TRBV24-1 and TRBJ2-3; D is perhaps TRBD1 (6 bases). V gave up 3 bases and J gave up 2 bases, with 11 bases separating them. Germline V lookup: CDR1 KGHDR, CDR2 SFDVKD. CDR3 length equals 15 residues. The CDR3 nucleotides are TGTGCCACCAGTGATGCCCGACAGGTCACAGATACGCAGTATTTT. Amino acid sequence: CATSDARQVTDTQYF.

This clone was observed a few times. The CDR3 spells CASSLHNSNQPQHF. As DNA, the CDR3 is TGTGCCAGCAGTTTACACAATAGCAATCAGCCCCAGCATTTT. The V and J genes are TRBV27 and TRBJ1-5; D gene unclear. This CDR3 region has 14 residues. Germline-derived CDR1 and CDR2 are MNHEY and SMNVEV (reference sequence). The V end lost 2 bases, the J end lost 0 bases, and 5 bases lay between the germline ends.

The chain couples TRBV9 to TRBJ2-3, with 7 nucleotides matching TRBD2. V lost 7 bases, J lost 3 bases, and 2 bases stayed unmatched. In germline, CDR1 is SGDLS, CDR2 YYNGEE. CDR3 size: 12 residues. CDR3: CASGTTTDTQYF. The CDR3 DNA is TGTGCCAGCGGGACTACGACAGATACGCAGTATTTT.

The J gene is TRBJ2-3, the V gene TRBV20-1; the D gene is possibly TRBD2 (6 bases). V lost 3 bases to trimming and J lost 2 bases, with 12 bases between them. Per the germline V gene, CDR1 is DFQATT and CDR2 is SNEGSKA (reference sequence). This CDR3 comprises 14 residues. The CDR3 DNA reads as TGCAGTGCTAGTCCGGGACTCCTCACAGATACGCAGTATTTT. It encodes CSASPGLLTDTQYF.